Following are 15 T cell receptor beta chains from one sample sequenced in a study of T cell responses to AZD1222 COVID-19 vaccine. The repertoire was sequenced with immunoSEQ multiplex PCR; TCRdb's copy has only in-frame clones and lacks some. The table has about 94,000 clones, 88% seen once. This material consisted of peripheral blood, taken on day 0 of AZD1222 vaccination. Source of these receptors: an adult in good health.

The CDR3 coding sequence is TGTGCCAGCAGTTCTTTGGGACAGGGGAGCACTGAAGCTTTCTTT. Translating gives CASSSLGQGSTEAFF. The chain carries TRBV6-5 and TRBJ1-1; 10 bases align to TRBD1. Per the germline V gene, CDR1 is MNHEY and CDR2 is SVGAGI. The J segment lost 4 bases and the V segment lost 4 bases, leaving 6 bases of the junction unmatched. CDR3 length: 15 residues.

The chain is built from TRBV6-5 and TRBJ1-3, with D unclear. The CDR3 is 15 residues long. Trimming pared 6 bases from V and 0 bases from J, leaving 12 bases between. CDR1 and CDR2 from the germline V gene are MNHEY and SVGAGI. CDR3 loop: CASRDAGSSGNTIYF. The CDR3, as DNA: TGTGCCAGCAGGGACGCGGGGAGCTCTGGAAACACCATATATTTT.

This chain uses TRBV19 with TRBJ1-5; D not resolved. Trimming took off 10 bases at V and 0 bases at J, with 16 bases between the two ends. The CDR3 extends over 15 amino acids. Germline V lookup: CDR1 LNHDA, CDR2 SQIVND (reference sequence). CDR3 sequence: CATQVDGSSNQPQHF. In DNA, the CDR3 is TGTGCCACCCAAGTAGACGGGAGTAGCAATCAGCCCCAGCATTTT.

The chain joins TRBV15 to TRBJ2-7; weak D call: TRBD2 (6 bases). Germline-derived CDR1 and CDR2 are LNHNV and YYDKDF (reference sequence). The V gene lost 5 bases and the J gene lost 2 bases, with 13 bases spanning the gap. The CDR3 consists of 14 residues. The CDR3 DNA is TGTGCCACCAGCGGAGGGACCGTCCCCTACGAGCAGTACTTC. Its protein product is CATSGGTVPYEQYF.

The chain links TRBV19 to TRBJ1-5; D unresolved. V shed 6 bases and J shed 3 bases, with 12 bases lying between them. This CDR3 region has 14 residues. Germline CDR1 and CDR2: LNHDA and SQIVND (reference sequence). As DNA, the CDR3 is TGTGCCAGTAGCTTGGACGGCCCCAATCAGCCCCAGCATTTT. As protein: CASSLDGPNQPQHF.

The J gene is TRBJ1-3, the V gene TRBV9; 8 nucleotides match TRBD1. Germline lookup yields CDR1 SGDLS and CDR2 YYNGEE. After removal of 7 bases from V and 0 bases from J, the junction contained 3 bases not matched to a gene. This CDR3 has 14 amino acids. The CDR3 nucleotides read TGTGCCAGCGGACAGGGTAGCTCTGGAAACACCATATATTTT. Its protein is CASGQGSSGNTIYF.

This chain joins TRBV15 and TRBJ1-5, with unresolved D. Trimming left V 0 bases short and J 3 bases short, with 3 bases between. Germline V gene data show CDR1 as LNHNV and CDR2 as YYDKDF (reference sequence). The CDR3 is 13 residues long. CDR3: CATSRELNQPQHF. The CDR3, as DNA: TGTGCCACCAGCAGAGAACTCAATCAGCCCCAGCATTTT. The full variable domain, completed using reference TRBV15 and TRBJ1-5, is DAMVIQNPRYQVTQFGKPVTLSCSQTLNHNVMYWYQQKSSQAPKLLFHYYDKDFNNEADTPDNFQSRRPNTSFCFLDIRSPGLGDTAMYLCATSRELNQPQHFGDGTRLSIL.

This chain uses TRBV12-3 or TRBV12-4 with TRBJ1-1; maybe TRBD1 (5 bases). The V end was cut by 6 bases, the J end by 7 bases, with 15 bases between. The CDR3 is made up of 13 amino acids. The CDR3 sequence: CASRRSAGDEAFF. DNA for the CDR3: TGTGCCAGCAGACGTAGTGCGGGGGATGAAGCTTTCTTT.

This chain connects TRBV7-3 to TRBJ1-2; weak D call: TRBD1 (5 bases). The CDR3 has 15 residues. Germline V gene lookup returns CDR1 SGHTA and CDR2 FQGTGA. V dropped 2 bases and J dropped 0 bases, with 10 bases sitting between them. CDR3 residues: CASSLFGGSNYGYTF. In DNA, the CDR3 is TGTGCCAGCAGCTTATTTGGGGGATCTAACTATGGCTACACCTTC.

This clone was seen only a few times. The gene calls are TRBV29-1 and TRBJ1-1; tentative D call: TRBD1 (5 bases). Germline V lookup: CDR1 SQVTM, CDR2 ANQGSEA. The length of the CDR3 is 14 residues. Trimming removed 7 bases at V and 3 bases at J, with 18 bases between. The CDR3 DNA follows: TGCAGCGCCGGCCGGGACCCCTACGACACTGAAGCTTTCTTT. Its protein is CSAGRDPYDTEAFF.

CDR3 in amino acids: CASSIETDSTNEKLFF. Written as DNA, the CDR3 is TGTGCCAGTAGTATAGAAACGGATTCAACTAATGAAAAACTGTTTTTT. The chain couples TRBV19 to TRBJ1-4; D is unclear. The length of the CDR3 is 16 residues. From germline, CDR1 is LNHDA and CDR2 SQIVND (reference sequence). Deletions cut 0 bases from V and 0 bases from J, with 8 bases between.

The chain carries TRBV11-3 and TRBJ2-7; 11 nucleotides line up with TRBD1. Germline-derived CDR1 and CDR2 are SGHNT and YENEEA. The CDR3 runs to 19 residues. Trimming removed 1 base from V and 6 bases from J; junction bases left unmatched: 17. The CDR3 region is CASSLGVDRGLIMVREQYF. CDR3 sequence (DNA): TGTGCCAGCAGCTTAGGGGTGGACAGGGGGCTGATAATGGTACGCGAGCAGTACTTC.

This sequence joins TRBV5-1 and TRBJ1-2, with no clear D. The V gene lost 3 bases and the J gene lost 2 bases, with 8 bases spanning the gap. From germline, CDR1 is SGHRS and CDR2 YFSETQ. The CDR3 extends over 13 amino acids. The CDR3 protein is CASSSTQNYGYTF. The CDR3 DNA sequence: TGCGCCAGCAGCTCGACCCAGAACTATGGCTACACCTTC.

The chain employs TRBV6-5 and TRBJ1-2, with 7 bases fitting TRBD1. The germline gives CDR1 MNHEY, CDR2 SVGAGI. This CDR3 has 16 amino acids. V trimming: 4 bases; J trimming: 1 base; junction bases outside the gene matches: 9. The CDR3 here is CASSFLRDRVNYGYTF. The CDR3 nucleotides are TGTGCCAGCAGTTTCCTCCGGGACAGAGTTAACTATGGCTACACCTTC.

The chain recombines TRBV6-2 or TRBV6-3 with TRBJ2-2; 10 bases agree with TRBD2. Germline CDR1 is MNHEY and CDR2 is SVGEGT. V lost 2 bases and J lost 3; bases outside the gene matches: 3. The CDR3 spans 16 residues. The CDR3 loop reads CASSYRLAGDTGELFF. DNA of the CDR3: TGTGCCAGCAGTTACCGGCTAGCGGGGGACACCGGGGAGCTGTTTTTT.